The 30 T cell receptor beta chains below were found in one sample sequenced in a study of OX40 agonist ivuxolimab in advanced cancers. Library prep was done by the immunoSEQ multiplex PCR assay. In TCRdb, the immuneACCESS table is reduced to in-frame sequences with V and J assigned. These tables do not hold every clone; where another copy was compared, an unresolved V gene accounts for under half, and the others remain unexplained. For this sample the table gives tens of thousands of clones, of which roughly nine tenths were detected only once. In total, the top ten clones hold approximately 15% of the sample. The sequencing here drew on CD4+ or CD8+ T cells sorted from blood, taken in a trial of the OX40 agonist ivuxolimab. All receptors derive from an adult with an advanced solid tumor such as melanoma, head and neck, liver or kidney cancer.

The chain combines TRBV5-5 with TRBJ2-1; TRBD2 agrees at 7 bases. Germline lookup yields CDR1 SGHKS and CDR2 YYEKEE (reference sequence). V was pared by 6 bases and J by 1 base, with 10 bases of the junction left unmatched. The CDR3 totals 16 residues. CDR3 in DNA: TGTGCCAGCACCGCATTCCTAGCGGAGTCCTACAATGAGCAGTTCTTC. Translation gives CASTAFLAESYNEQFF.

The chain links TRBV7-3 to TRBJ2-2; TRBD2 agrees at 11 bases. CDR1 and CDR2 (germline): SGHTA, FQGTGA. V dropped 5 bases and J dropped 5; count of bases not matched to a gene: 4. The CDR3 has 15 residues. CDR3 loop: CASSHGTSGTGELFF. CDR3 DNA: TGTGCCAGCAGCCACGGGACTAGCGGTACCGGGGAGCTGTTTTTT.

The V call is TRBV12-5, the J call TRBJ2-7; unclear D gene. The CDR3 contains 14 residues. Trimming removed 2 bases from V and 6 bases from J, with 14 bases in between. Per germline, CDR1 LGHNT and CDR2 FRNRAP. The chain's CDR3 is CASGLWVLYCEQYF. The CDR3 DNA is TGTGCTAGTGGTTTGTGGGTCCTATACTGCGAGCAGTACTTC.

The chain links TRBV27 to TRBJ1-5, with unresolved D. Germline V CDR1 and CDR2: MNHEY, SMNVEV (reference sequence). CDR3 size: 13 residues. V lost 2 bases, J lost 7 bases, and 9 bases lay in between. The CDR3 here is CASSLGQFQPQHF. In DNA form, the CDR3 reads TGTGCCAGCAGTTTAGGGCAGTTCCAGCCCCAGCATTTT.

The chain is built from TRBV6-5 and TRBJ2-1, with D possibly being TRBD2 (5 bases). V was trimmed by 4 bases and J by 3 bases, leaving 7 bases between them. Germline lookup yields CDR1 MNHEY and CDR2 SVGAGI. The CDR3 has 13 amino acids. Here the CDR3 reads CASSFRDYNEQFF. The CDR3 region has the DNA TGTGCCAGCAGTTTCCGGGACTACAATGAGCAGTTCTTC.

The chain joins TRBV7-3 to TRBJ2-1, with TRBD2 as a possible D gene (7 bases). Trimming took 5 bases from V and 10 from J, leaving 21 bases between them. The germline V gene encodes CDR1 SGHTA and CDR2 FQGTGA. The CDR3 is 15 amino acids. The CDR3: CASSPTGGRAGEQFF. CDR3 coding DNA: TGTGCCAGCAGCCCTACCGGGGGGCGGGCGGGAGAGCAGTTCTTC.

V gene TRBV5-6 combines with J gene TRBJ1-5; possible D gene TRBD1, 6 bases. The CDR3 spans 15 residues. The V and J ends lost 4 bases and 7 bases respectively, with 18 bases between them. Germline V gene data show CDR1 as SGHDT and CDR2 as YYEEEE. This CDR3 reads CASSTYTGLRQPQHF. In DNA, the CDR3 is TGTGCCAGCAGCACGTATACAGGGCTACGGCAGCCCCAGCATTTT.

This chain uses TRBV19 with TRBJ2-3; 9 nucleotides agree with TRBD2. The CDR3 is 17 amino acids. Per the germline V gene, CDR1 is LNHDA and CDR2 is SQIVND (reference sequence). The V and J ends lost 4 bases and 1 base, in that order; junction bases with no gene match: 9. CDR3 loop: CASSTILLAGGTDTQYF. In DNA, the CDR3 is TGTGCCAGTAGTACAATCCTATTAGCGGGAGGCACAGATACGCAGTATTTT.

The gene calls are TRBV28 and TRBJ1-1; perhaps TRBD1 as D (5 bases). The germline gives CDR1 MDHEN, CDR2 SYDVKM. V dropped 4 bases and J dropped 6 bases, with 12 bases sitting between them. The CDR3 runs to 13 residues. The chain's CDR3 is CASSYQGPPEAFF. DNA for the CDR3: TGTGCCAGCAGTTACCAGGGACCTCCTGAAGCTTTCTTT.

The chain employs TRBV14 and TRBJ2-1, with 7 bases identical to TRBD1. Germline CDR1 SGHDN, CDR2 FVKESK. The CDR3 covers 16 residues. Germline trimming cut 4 bases from V and 5 bases from J; bases unmatched to any gene: 11. In DNA, the CDR3 is TGTGCCAGCAGCCCCGTGGACGGGACAGCAGACAATGAGCAGTTCTTC. Amino acid sequence: CASSPVDGTADNEQFF.

CDR3 in amino acids: CASSLGLAAISTDTQYF. The CDR3 nucleotides are TGTGCCAGCAGCTTGGGACTAGCGGCAATCAGCACAGATACGCAGTATTTT. The genes are TRBV13 and TRBJ2-3; 11 positions match TRBD2. The V segment lost 3 bases and the J segment 0 bases; nucleotides outside the gene matches: 5. The CDR3 spans 17 residues. Germline CDR1 is PRHDT and CDR2 is FYEKMQ (reference sequence). Variable domain in full (rest from reference TRBV13 and TRBJ2-3): AAGVIQSPRHLIKEKRETATLKCYPIPRHDTVYWYQQGPGQDPQFLISFYEKMQSDKGSIPDRFSAQQFSDYHSELNMSSLELGDSALYFCASSLGLAAISTDTQYFGPGTRLTVL.

This clone was counted once. V gene TRBV9 combines with J gene TRBJ2-1, with 16 bases identical to TRBD2. The germline V gene encodes CDR1 SGDLS and CDR2 YYNGEE. The CDR3 spans 19 residues. Trimming took 4 bases from V and 1 from J; bases not matched to a gene: 8. The CDR3 DNA follows: TGTGCCAGCAGCTTGGGACTAGCGGGAGGGGGGCTTTCCTACAATGAGCAGTTCTTC. Protein: CASSLGLAGGGLSYNEQFF.

The chain employs TRBV14 and TRBJ2-1, with 8 positions matching TRBD2. V lost 5 bases and J lost 7; bases outside the gene matches: 7. Germline V lookup: CDR1 SGHDN, CDR2 FVKESK. The CDR3 has 14 residues. The CDR3 DNA reads TGTGCCAGCAGCTGGTTGGGCGGGAGGAATGAGCAGTTCTTC. Translating gives CASSWLGGRNEQFF.

V usage is TRBV5-5 and J usage is TRBJ2-7; tentatively, D is TRBD1 (5 bases). V lost 4 bases and J 2 bases, leaving 16 bases between the germline ends. This CDR3 contains 15 residues. Germline-derived CDR1 and CDR2 are SGHKS and YYEKEE (reference sequence). CDR3 loop: CASSQNGHDPYEQYF. The CDR3 DNA follows: TGTGCCAGCAGCCAAAACGGACACGACCCCTACGAGCAGTACTTC.

This clone has more than one count but fewer than ten. The chain links TRBV5-4 to TRBJ1-4; D not certain. The CDR3 is 14 residues long. Trimming stripped 4 bases from V and 4 bases from J, with 11 bases between. The germline CDR1 and CDR2 sequences are SGHNT and YYREEE (reference sequence). Here the CDR3 reads CASSPSTDNEKLFF. The CDR3 DNA is TGTGCCAGCAGCCCTTCGACGGATAATGAAAAACTGTTTTTT.

The chain couples TRBV11-2 to TRBJ1-1; D perhaps matches TRBD1 (5 bases). The germline gives CDR1 SGHAT, CDR2 FQNNGV. Trimming shortened V by 3 bases and J by 1 base, and 6 bases separated the two germline ends. The CDR3 sequence is 13 residues long. The CDR3 region is CASSFGGNTEAFF. CDR3 coding DNA: TGTGCCAGCAGCTTCGGGGGGAACACTGAAGCTTTCTTT.

The rearrangement uses TRBV7-9 and TRBJ2-7; TRBD2 aligns across 11 bases. Germline CDR1 is SEHNR and CDR2 is FQNEAQ (reference sequence). The CDR3 consists of 15 residues. V lost 6 bases and J lost 0; bases outside the gene matches: 4. CDR3 amino acids: CASRPTSGSSYEQYF. CDR3 nucleotide sequence: TGTGCCAGCAGACCCACTAGCGGGAGCTCCTACGAGCAGTACTTC.

This chain connects TRBV19 to TRBJ1-1; TRBD1 is a possible D gene (6 bases). There are 15 residues in the CDR3. The V gene's germline CDR1 is LNHDA and CDR2 SQIVND (reference sequence). V was cut by 5 bases and J by 5 bases, with 18 bases left in between. In DNA, the CDR3 is TGTGCCAGTAGTCCAGCCCGGACAGAGGGGACTGAAGCTTTCTTT. This encodes CASSPARTEGTEAFF.

This clone showed up just once. This chain joins TRBV6-6 and TRBJ2-3; the D gene could be TRBD1 or TRBD2 (5 bases each). CDR1 and CDR2 (germline): MNHNY, SVGAGI (reference sequence). V lost 4 bases and J lost 2, with 13 bases in between. CDR3 length equals 15 residues. CDR3 sequence reads: CASSFLGAPTDTQYF. The CDR3, as DNA: TGTGCCAGCAGTTTCCTCGGGGCCCCCACAGATACGCAGTATTTT.

V and J are TRBV9 and TRBJ2-2; D may be TRBD2 (6 bases). CDR1 and CDR2 from the germline V gene are SGDLS and YYNGEE. This CDR3 region has 13 residues. V was shortened by 4 bases and J by 8 bases, with 12 bases between the two germline ends. The CDR3: CASSSGVGGELFF. In DNA form, the CDR3 reads TGTGCCAGCAGCTCGGGAGTGGGAGGGGAGCTGTTTTTT.

The rearrangement joins TRBV4-3 to TRBJ2-7, with 10 bases lining up with TRBD1. CDR1 and CDR2 (germline): LGHNA, YSLEER. This CDR3 has 14 amino acids. Losses at the gene ends were 5 bases for V and 5 bases for J; bases not matched to a gene: 6. The CDR3: CASSRRGTGDEQYF. Written as DNA, the CDR3 is TGCGCCAGCAGCAGACGCGGGACAGGGGACGAGCAGTACTTC.

This sequence joins TRBV5-4 and TRBJ2-1; D not certain. V was clipped by 4 bases and J by 3 bases, with 14 bases between them. The CDR3 has 15 amino acids. Looked up from germline, CDR1 is SGHNT and CDR2 is YYREEE (reference sequence). The CDR3 region has the DNA TGTGCCAGCAGCCCATTTCTAGACAACTACAATGAGCAGTTCTTC. Residues: CASSPFLDNYNEQFF.

V and J are TRBV7-9 and TRBJ1-1; 8 nucleotides line up with TRBD1. V shed 5 bases and J 6 bases; nucleotides not matched to a gene: 8. Germline V CDR1 and CDR2: SEHNR, FQNEAQ (reference sequence). The CDR3 length is 14 residues. In DNA form, the CDR3 reads TGTGCCAGCAGCCACCAGGGGGCGGTCGCTGAAGCTTTCTTT. This sequence encodes CASSHQGAVAEAFF.

The rearrangement links TRBV7-3 to TRBJ2-2, with D unresolved. CDR1 is SGHTA and CDR2 is FQGTGA in the germline V gene. The CDR3 is 13 residues long. Between the trimmed V and J ends, which lost 5 bases and 5 bases, there was a span of 9 bases. The CDR3 DNA sequence: TGTGCCAGCAGCCCTGGCGGAACCGGGGAGCTGTTTTTT. Its translation: CASSPGGTGELFF.

The gene calls are TRBV7-2 and TRBJ2-7; 11 nucleotides line up with TRBD1. V shed 5 bases and J 6 bases; nucleotides not matched to a gene: 9. The CDR3 runs 15 residues. The germline CDR1 and CDR2 sequences are SGHTA and FQGNSA. The CDR3 region is CASSPRTGQGAEQYF. The CDR3 DNA sequence: TGTGCCAGCAGCCCCCGTACCGGACAGGGGGCCGAGCAGTACTTC.

This chain links TRBV7-9 with TRBJ2-3; 10 bases agree with TRBD2. The ends lost 5 bases at V and 2 bases at J; junction bases unmatched: 4. In germline, CDR1 is SEHNR, CDR2 FQNEAQ (reference sequence). The CDR3 has 15 residues. The CDR3 DNA follows: TGTGCCAGCAGCCCTGGGACTAGCGCCACAGATACGCAGTATTTT. Its translation: CASSPGTSATDTQYF.

The rearrangement links TRBV28 to TRBJ2-1; D is unresolved. The CDR3 has 16 amino acids. The V gene's germline CDR1 is MDHEN and CDR2 SYDVKM. Trimming shortened V by 5 bases and J by 3 bases, and 17 bases separated the two germline ends. The CDR3 loop reads CASSRATLQNYNEQFF. In nucleotides, the CDR3 is TGTGCCAGCAGTCGGGCCACTCTTCAGAACTACAATGAGCAGTTCTTC.

In DNA, the CDR3 is TGTGCCTGGACGGAGACTGGCTTCAAGAGGTACTTC. Its translation: CAWTETGFKRYF. The V gene is TRBV30, the J gene TRBJ2-7, with D unresolved. Germline V lookup: CDR1 GTSNPN, CDR2 SVGIG (reference sequence). The germline V and J ends were trimmed by 4 bases and 12 bases, with 19 bases remaining between them. CDR3 length equals 12 residues.

This rearrangement joins TRBV7-9 to TRBJ2-1; 8 bases line up with TRBD2. The CDR3 consists of 13 residues. Trimming took 4 bases from V and 9 from J; bases not matched to a gene: 5. Germline V gives CDR1 SEHNR, CDR2 FQNEAQ (reference sequence). The CDR3 DNA reads as TGTGCCAGCAGCTCTCCCGGGGGGGTTGAGCAGTTCTTC. It yields the protein CASSSPGGVEQFF.

The V gene is TRBV28, the J gene TRBJ2-3; 7 nucleotides align to TRBD2. Germline loops: CDR1 MDHEN, CDR2 SYDVKM. This CDR3 region has 14 residues. The V segment lost 6 bases and the J segment 0 bases; nucleotides outside the gene matches: 3. CDR3 residues: CASRTSASTDTQYF. The CDR3 DNA is TGTGCCAGCAGAACTAGCGCCAGCACAGATACGCAGTATTTT.